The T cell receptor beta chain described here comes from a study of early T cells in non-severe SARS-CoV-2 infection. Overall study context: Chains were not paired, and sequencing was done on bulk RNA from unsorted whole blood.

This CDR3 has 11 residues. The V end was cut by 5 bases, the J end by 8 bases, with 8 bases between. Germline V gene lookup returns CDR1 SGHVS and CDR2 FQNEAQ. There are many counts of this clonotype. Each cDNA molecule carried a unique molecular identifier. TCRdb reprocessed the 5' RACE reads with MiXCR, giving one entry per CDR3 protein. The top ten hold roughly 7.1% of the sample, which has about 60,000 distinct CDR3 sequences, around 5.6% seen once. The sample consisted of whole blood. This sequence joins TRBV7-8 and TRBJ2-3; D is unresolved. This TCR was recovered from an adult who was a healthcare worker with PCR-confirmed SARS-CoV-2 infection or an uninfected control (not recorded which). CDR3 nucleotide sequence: TGTGCCAGCAGCCGGCTCCCTACGCAGTATTTT. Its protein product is CASSRLPTQYF.